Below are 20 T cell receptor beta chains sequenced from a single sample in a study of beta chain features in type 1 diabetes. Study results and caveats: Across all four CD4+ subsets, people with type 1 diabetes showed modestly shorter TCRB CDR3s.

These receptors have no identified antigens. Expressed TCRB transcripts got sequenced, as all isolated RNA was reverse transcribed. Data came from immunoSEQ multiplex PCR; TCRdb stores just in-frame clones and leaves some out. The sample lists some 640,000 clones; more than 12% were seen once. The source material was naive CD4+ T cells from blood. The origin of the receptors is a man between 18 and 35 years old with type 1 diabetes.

This chain's CDR3 is CSVPTGGGREKLFF. CDR3 DNA sequence: TGCAGCGTGCCGACCGGAGGGGGAAGAGAAAAACTGTTTTTT. This chain connects TRBV29-1 to TRBJ1-4, with D perhaps matching TRBD1 (6 bases). Trimming removed 6 bases at V and 8 bases at J, with 19 bases between. This CDR3 is 14 amino acids long. Germline CDR1 is SQVTM and CDR2 is ANQGSEA.

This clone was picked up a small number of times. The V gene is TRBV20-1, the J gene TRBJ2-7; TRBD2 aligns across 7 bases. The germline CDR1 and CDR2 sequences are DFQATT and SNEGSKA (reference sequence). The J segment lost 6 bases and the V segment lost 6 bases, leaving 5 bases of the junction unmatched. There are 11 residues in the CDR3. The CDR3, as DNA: TGCAGTGCCCCCTCGGGGGGCGAGCAGTACTTC. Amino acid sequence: CSAPSGGEQYF.

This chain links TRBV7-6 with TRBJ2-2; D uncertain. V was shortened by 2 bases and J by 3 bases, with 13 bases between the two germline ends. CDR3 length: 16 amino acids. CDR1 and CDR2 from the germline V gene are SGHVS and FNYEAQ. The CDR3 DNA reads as TGTGCCAGCAGCTTATCGTTCCCTCCTGACACCGGGGAGCTGTTTTTT. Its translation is CASSLSFPPDTGELFF.

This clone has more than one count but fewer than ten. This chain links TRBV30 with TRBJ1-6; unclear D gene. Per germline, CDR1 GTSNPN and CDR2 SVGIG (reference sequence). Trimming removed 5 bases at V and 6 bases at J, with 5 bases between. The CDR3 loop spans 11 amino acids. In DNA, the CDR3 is TGTGCCTGGGAGCGTAATTCACCCCTCCACTTT. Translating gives CAWERNSPLHF.

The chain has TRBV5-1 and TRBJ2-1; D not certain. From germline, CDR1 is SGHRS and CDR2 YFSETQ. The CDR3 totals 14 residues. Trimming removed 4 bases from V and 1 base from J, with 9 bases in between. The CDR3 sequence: CASSARESYNEQFF. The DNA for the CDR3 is TGCGCCAGCAGCGCTCGAGAATCCTACAATGAGCAGTTCTTC.

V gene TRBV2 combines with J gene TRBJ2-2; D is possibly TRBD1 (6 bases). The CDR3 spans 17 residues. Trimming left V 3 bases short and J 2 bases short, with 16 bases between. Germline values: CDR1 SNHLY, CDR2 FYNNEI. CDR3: CASSDEMAGTNTGELFF. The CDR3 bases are TGTGCCAGCAGTGACGAGATGGCAGGGACAAACACCGGGGAGCTGTTTTTT.

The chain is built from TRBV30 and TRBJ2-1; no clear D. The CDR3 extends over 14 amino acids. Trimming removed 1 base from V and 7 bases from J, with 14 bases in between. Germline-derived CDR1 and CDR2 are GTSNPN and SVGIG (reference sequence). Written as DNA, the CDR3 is TGTGCCTGGAGTGGGCTCTTCCGGACGAATGAGCAGTTCTTC. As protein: CAWSGLFRTNEQFF.

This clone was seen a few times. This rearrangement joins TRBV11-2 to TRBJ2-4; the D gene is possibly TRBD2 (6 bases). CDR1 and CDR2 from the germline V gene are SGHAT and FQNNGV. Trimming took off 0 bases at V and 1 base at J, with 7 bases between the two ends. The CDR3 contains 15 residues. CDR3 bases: TGTGCCAGCAGCTTAGACGGAGGGGCCAAAAACATTCAGTACTTC. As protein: CASSLDGGAKNIQYF.

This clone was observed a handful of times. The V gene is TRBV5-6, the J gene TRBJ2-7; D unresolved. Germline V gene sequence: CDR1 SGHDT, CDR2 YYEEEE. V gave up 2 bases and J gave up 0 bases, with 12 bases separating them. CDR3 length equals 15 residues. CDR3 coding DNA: TGTGCCAGCAGCTTAGGGCCAGCGAGCTCCTACGAGCAGTACTTC. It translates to CASSLGPASSYEQYF.

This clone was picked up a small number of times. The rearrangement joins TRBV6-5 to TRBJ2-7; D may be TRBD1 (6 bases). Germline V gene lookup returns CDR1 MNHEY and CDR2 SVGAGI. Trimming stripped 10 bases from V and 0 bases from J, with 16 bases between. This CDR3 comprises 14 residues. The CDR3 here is CATSTGLSSYEQYF. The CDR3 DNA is TGTGCCACCTCGACAGGCCTTAGCTCCTACGAGCAGTACTTC.

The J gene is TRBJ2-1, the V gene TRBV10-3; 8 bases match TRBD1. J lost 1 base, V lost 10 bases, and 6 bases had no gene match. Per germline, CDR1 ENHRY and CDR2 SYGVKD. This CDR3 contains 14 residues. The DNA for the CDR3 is TGTGCCAGCTTACAGGGGGAGTCCTACAATGAGCAGTTCTTC. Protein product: CASLQGESYNEQFF.

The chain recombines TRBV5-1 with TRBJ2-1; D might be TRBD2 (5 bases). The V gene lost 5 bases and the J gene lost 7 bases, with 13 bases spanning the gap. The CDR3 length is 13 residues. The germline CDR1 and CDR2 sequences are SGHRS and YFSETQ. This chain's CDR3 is CASSFSDFNEQFF. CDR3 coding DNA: TGCGCCAGCAGTTTTTCGGACTTTAATGAGCAGTTCTTC.

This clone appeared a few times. CDR3 region: CASTGELFF. The CDR3 coding sequence is TGTGCCAGCACCGGGGAGCTGTTTTTT. The chain joins TRBV6-4 to TRBJ2-2; D is ambiguous. Germline values: CDR1 MRHNA, CDR2 SNTAGT. V was cut by 7 bases and J by 6 bases, with 0 bases left in between. This CDR3 has 9 residues.

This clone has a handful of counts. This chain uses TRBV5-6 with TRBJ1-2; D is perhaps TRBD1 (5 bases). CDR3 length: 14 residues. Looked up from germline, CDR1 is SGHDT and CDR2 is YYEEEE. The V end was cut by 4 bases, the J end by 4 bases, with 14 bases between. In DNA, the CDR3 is TGTGCCAGCAGCATCAGACAGTCCGGCTATGGCTACACCTTC. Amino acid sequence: CASSIRQSGYGYTF.

The CDR3 bases are TGCGCCAGCAGCCGGGGGACGACACCAAACCCCCGCGGCTACACCTTC. Translating it yields CASSRGTTPNPRGYTF. V usage is TRBV4-1 and J usage is TRBJ1-2, with D maybe TRBD1 (5 bases). V lost 4 bases to trimming and J lost 8 bases, with 23 bases between them. Per the germline V gene, CDR1 is MGHRA and CDR2 is YSYEKL. CDR3 size: 16 residues.

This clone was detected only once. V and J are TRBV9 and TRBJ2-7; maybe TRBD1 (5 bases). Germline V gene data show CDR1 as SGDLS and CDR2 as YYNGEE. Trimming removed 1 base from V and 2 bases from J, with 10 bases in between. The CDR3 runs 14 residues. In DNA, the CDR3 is TGTGCCAGCAGCGTAATGGAAGGGGCCTACGAGCAGTACTTC. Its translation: CASSVMEGAYEQYF.

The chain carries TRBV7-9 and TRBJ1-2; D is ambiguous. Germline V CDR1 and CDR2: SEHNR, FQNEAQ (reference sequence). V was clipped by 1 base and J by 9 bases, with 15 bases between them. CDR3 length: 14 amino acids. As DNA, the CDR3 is TGTGCCAGCAGCTTAGGGGCCCTCGGGTTCAGCTACACCTTC. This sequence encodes CASSLGALGFSYTF.

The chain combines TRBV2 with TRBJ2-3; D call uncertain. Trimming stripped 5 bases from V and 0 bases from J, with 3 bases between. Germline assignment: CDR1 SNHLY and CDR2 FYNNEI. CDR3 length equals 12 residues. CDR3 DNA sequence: TGTGCCAGCAGTCCCAGCACAGATACGCAGTATTTT. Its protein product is CASSPSTDTQYF. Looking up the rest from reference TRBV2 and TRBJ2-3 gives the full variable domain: EPEVTQTPSHQVTQMGQEVILRCVPISNHLYFYWYRQILGQKVEFLVSFYNNEISEKSEIFDDQFSVERPDGSNFTLKIRSTKLEDSAMYFCASSPSTDTQYFGPGTRLTVL.

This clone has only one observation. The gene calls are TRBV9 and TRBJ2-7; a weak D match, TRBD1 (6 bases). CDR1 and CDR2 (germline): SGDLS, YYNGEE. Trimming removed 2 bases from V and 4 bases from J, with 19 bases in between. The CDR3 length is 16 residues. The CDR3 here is CASSVGATKDGYEQYF. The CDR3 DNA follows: TGTGCCAGCAGCGTGGGGGCGACTAAGGACGGGTACGAGCAGTACTTC.

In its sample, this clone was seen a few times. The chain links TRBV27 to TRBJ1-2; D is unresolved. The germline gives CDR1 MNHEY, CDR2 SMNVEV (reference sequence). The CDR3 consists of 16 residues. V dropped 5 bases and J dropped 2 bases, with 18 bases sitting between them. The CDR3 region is CASSAQRGLENYGYTF. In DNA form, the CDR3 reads TGTGCCAGCAGTGCCCAAAGAGGGCTGGAGAACTATGGCTACACCTTC.